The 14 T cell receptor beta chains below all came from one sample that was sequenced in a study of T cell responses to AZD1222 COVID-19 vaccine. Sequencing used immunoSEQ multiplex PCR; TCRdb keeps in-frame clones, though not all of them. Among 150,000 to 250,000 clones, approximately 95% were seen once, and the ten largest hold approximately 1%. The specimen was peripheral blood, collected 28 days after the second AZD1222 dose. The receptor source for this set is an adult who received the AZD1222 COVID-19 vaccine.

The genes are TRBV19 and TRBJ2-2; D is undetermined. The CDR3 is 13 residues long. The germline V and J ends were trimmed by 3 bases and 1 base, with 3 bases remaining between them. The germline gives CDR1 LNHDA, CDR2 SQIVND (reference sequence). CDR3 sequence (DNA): TGTGCCAGTAGTATTATGAACACCGGGGAGCTGTTTTTT. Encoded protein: CASSIMNTGELFF.

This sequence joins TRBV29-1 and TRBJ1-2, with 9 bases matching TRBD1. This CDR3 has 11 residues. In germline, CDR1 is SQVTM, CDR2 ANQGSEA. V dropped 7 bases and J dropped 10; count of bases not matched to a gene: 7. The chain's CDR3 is CSADRGGDYTF. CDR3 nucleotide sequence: TGCAGCGCCGACAGGGGGGGGGACTACACCTTC.

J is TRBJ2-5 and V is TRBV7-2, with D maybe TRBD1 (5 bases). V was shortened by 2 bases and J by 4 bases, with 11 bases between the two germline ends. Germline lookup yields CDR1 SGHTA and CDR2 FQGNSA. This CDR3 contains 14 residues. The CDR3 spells CASSLQGSLETQYF. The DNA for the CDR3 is TGTGCCAGCAGCTTACAGGGTTCTCTAGAGACCCAGTACTTC.

CDR3 residues: CASSLTGQGTSDYGYTF. CDR3 DNA sequence: TGCGCCAGCAGCTTAACGGGACAGGGGACCTCGGACTATGGCTACACCTTC. This rearrangement joins TRBV5-1 to TRBJ1-2; 10 bases are shared with TRBD1. Trimming removed 2 bases from V and 3 bases from J; junction bases left unmatched: 10. Germline-derived CDR1 and CDR2 are SGHRS and YFSETQ. The CDR3 length is 17 residues. The entire variable domain, with the rest obtained from reference TRBV5-1 and TRBJ1-2, is as follows: KAGVTQTPRYLIKTRGQQVTLSCSPISGHRSVSWYQQTPGQGLQFLFEYFSETQRNKGNFPGRFSGRQFSNSRSEMNVSTLELGDSALYLCASSLTGQGTSDYGYTFGSGTRLTVV.

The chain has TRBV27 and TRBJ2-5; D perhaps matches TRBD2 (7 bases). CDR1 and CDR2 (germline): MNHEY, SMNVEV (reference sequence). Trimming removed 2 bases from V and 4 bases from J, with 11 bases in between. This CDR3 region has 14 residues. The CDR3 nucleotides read TGTGCCAGCAGTTTAGCGGGGGCTGGAGAGACCCAGTACTTC. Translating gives CASSLAGAGETQYF.

CDR3 DNA: TGTGCCAGCAGCTTGCGGGGACAGGCTGGGGCCAACGTCCTGACTTTC. It codes for CASSLRGQAGANVLTF. The rearrangement links TRBV5-6 to TRBJ2-6; 8 positions match TRBD1. The CDR3 is made up of 16 amino acids. Looked up from germline, CDR1 is SGHDT and CDR2 is YYEEEE. Unmatched junction bases numbered 2, after V lost 1 base and J lost 2 bases.

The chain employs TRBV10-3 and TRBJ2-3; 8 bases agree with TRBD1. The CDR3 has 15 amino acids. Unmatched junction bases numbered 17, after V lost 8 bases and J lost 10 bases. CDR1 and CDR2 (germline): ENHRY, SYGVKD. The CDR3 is CAIDGSGTGLNAQYF. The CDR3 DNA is TGTGCCATCGACGGTTCCGGGACAGGCCTAAACGCGCAGTATTTT.

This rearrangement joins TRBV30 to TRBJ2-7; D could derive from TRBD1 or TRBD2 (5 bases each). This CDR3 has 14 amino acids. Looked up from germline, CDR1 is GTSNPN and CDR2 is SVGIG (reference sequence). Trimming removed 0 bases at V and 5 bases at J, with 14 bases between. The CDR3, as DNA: TGTGCCTGGAGTGTCCCGGGACGGTGGAACGAGCAGTACTTC. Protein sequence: CAWSVPGRWNEQYF.

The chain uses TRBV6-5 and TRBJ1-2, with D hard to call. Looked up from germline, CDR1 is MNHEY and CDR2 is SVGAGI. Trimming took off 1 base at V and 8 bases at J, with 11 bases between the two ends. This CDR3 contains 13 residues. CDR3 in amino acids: CASSYLGGMGYTF. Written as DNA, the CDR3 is TGTGCCAGCAGTTACTTAGGAGGGATGGGCTACACCTTC.

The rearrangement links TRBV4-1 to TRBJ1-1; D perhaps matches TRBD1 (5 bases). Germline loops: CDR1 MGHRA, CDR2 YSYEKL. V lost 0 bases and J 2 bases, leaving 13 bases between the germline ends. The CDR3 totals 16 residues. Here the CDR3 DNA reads TGCGCCAGCAGCCAAGAAAGGGGACTGATAAACACTGAAGCTTTCTTT. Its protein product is CASSQERGLINTEAFF.

DNA for the CDR3: TGTGCCAGCAGCCAAAGGGTGGGCGAAGCTTTCTTT. Translating it yields CASSQRVGEAFF. This chain joins TRBV3-1 (or the pseudogene TRBV3-2) and TRBJ1-1; D gene unclear. Looked up from germline, CDR1 is LGHDT and CDR2 is YNNKEL (reference sequence). This CDR3 is 12 amino acids long. Trimming pared 2 bases from V and 8 bases from J, leaving 9 bases between.

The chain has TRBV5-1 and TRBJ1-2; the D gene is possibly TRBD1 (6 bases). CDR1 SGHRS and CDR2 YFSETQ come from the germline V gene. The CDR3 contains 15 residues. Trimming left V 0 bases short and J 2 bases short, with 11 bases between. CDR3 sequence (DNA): TGCGCCAGCAGCTTGGTCTCGGGGACAAACTATGGCTACACCTTC. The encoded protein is CASSLVSGTNYGYTF.

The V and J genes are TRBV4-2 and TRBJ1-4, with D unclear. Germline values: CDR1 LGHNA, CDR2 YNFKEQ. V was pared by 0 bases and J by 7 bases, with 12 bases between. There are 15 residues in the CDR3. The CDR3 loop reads CASSQDPAGLEKLFF. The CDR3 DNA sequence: TGTGCCAGCAGCCAAGATCCCGCCGGGCTTGAAAAACTGTTTTTT.

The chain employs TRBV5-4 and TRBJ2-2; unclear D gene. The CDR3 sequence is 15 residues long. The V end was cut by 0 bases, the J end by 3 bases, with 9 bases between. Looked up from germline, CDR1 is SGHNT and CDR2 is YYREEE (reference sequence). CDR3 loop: CASSLGDRDTGELFF. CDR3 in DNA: TGTGCCAGCAGCTTGGGTGATCGGGACACCGGGGAGCTGTTTTTT.